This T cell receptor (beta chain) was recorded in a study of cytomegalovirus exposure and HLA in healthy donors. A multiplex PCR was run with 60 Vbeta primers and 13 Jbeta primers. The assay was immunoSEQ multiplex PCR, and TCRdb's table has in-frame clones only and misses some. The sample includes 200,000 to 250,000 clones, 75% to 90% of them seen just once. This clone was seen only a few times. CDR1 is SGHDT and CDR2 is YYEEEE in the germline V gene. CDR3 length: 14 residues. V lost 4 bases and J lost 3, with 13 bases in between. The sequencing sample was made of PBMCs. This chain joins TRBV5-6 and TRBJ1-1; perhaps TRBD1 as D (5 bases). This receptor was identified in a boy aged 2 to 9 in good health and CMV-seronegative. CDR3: CASSPRLGDTEAFF. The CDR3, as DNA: TGTGCCAGCAGCCCCCGACTAGGGGACACTGAAGCTTTCTTT.